This T cell receptor beta chain was sequenced for a study of tumour-infiltrating T cells in Burkitt lymphoma. Study-wide context: This cohort included all epidemiological subtypes of Burkitt lymphoma. Repertoire clonality predicted overall and progression-free survival.

Whole-study findings and limits: Several public clonotypes were shared across many Burkitt lymphoma patients.

Using immunoSEQ multiplex PCR, the repertoire was profiled, and TCRdb retains in-frame clones only, with some absent. The sample yields 45,000 to 60,000 clones, roughly 30% seen once. Germline V CDR1 and CDR2: SNHLY, FYNNEI. CDR3 length equals 12 residues. V lost 4 bases to trimming and J lost 8 bases; unmatched junction nucleotides: 4. This clone was picked up a small number of times. Its matching antigen is unknown. Sequencing was performed on tumor tissue. This rearrangement joins TRBV2 to TRBJ1-2, with 7 positions matching TRBD1. The clonotype comes from a human donor with Burkitt lymphoma. The CDR3: CASSVDRVGYTF. In nucleotides, the CDR3 is TGTGCCAGCAGTGTAGACAGGGTCGGCTACACCTTC.